This T cell receptor (beta chain) came from a study of long-term antiretroviral therapy in people with HIV. At the survey level, the v3.0 immunoSEQ assay was run. Data came from immunoSEQ multiplex PCR; TCRdb stores just in-frame clones and leaves some out. The table shows 42,000 or so clones, with about 89% occurring only once. This CDR3 contains 14 residues. Per the germline V gene, CDR1 is KGHSH and CDR2 is LQKENI. V lost 3 bases and J lost 5, with 14 bases in between. This rearrangement joins TRBV18 to TRBJ2-7, with D perhaps given as TRBD1 or TRBD2 (5 bases each). This receptor was taken from a woman aged 45-65 years with HIV. Here the sequenced sample was unsorted PBMCs, taken 0.1 years before starting antiretroviral therapy. Here the CDR3 DNA reads TGTGCCAGCTCACCGGCCCTGGGGGACCACGAGCAGTACTTC. Translated: CASSPALGDHEQYF.